This entry is about one T cell receptor beta chain. As yet, its antigen is unknown. The data stem from a study of response to subunit inactivated influenza vaccine. Study results and limitations: Every seasonal influenza vaccination brings in few new T cells, the authors suggested.

Germline assignment: CDR1 DFQATT and CDR2 SNEGSKA (reference sequence). The CDR3 contains 14 residues. V was pared by 1 base and J by 7 bases, with 14 bases between. TCRdb processed the RT-PCR reads anew with MiXCR; each CDR3 protein has one entry. The sample lists 530,000 or so distinct CDR3 sequences; approximately 14% were seen once. The clonotype comes from a man aged 45-65 years who received an inactivated influenza vaccine. V and J are TRBV20-1 and TRBJ1-5; TRBD1 is a possible D gene (6 bases). Sample: PBMCs from blood, taken roughly 12 days after vaccination. Here the CDR3 DNA reads TGCAGTGCTAGAGGATCACAGGGTGGACAGCCCCAGCATTTT. This translates into CSARGSQGGQPQHF.